This TCR beta chain was captured in a study of blood T cell repertoires in COVID-19. About the research overall: Whether acute or convalescent, the COVID-19 samples came from the United States, Italy and Spain. T cells, B-cell-depleted T cells, or PBMCs provided the cDNA or gDNA that served as material.

Seattle's enrolled individuals joined amid active infection and were then monitored longitudinally. Germline CDR1 is LGHDT and CDR2 is YNNKEL (reference sequence). This CDR3 comprises 12 residues. V lost 3 bases, J lost 8 bases, and 10 bases lay in between. Original methodology: Amplification with reference gene primers provided the estimates of nucleated cell counts. Produced via immunoSEQ multiplex PCR; TCRdb's table is partial and in-frame only. That table supplies the V and J calls and clone size; D and trimming were determined from the DNA. The sample consists of 200,000 to 250,000 clones, 75% to 85% of them appearing once.

The clonotype comes from a woman of 80 years or more with COVID-19, enrolled during active disease. Sample: peripheral blood. This rearrangement joins TRBV3-1 (or the pseudogene TRBV3-2) to TRBJ1-1, with no clear D. The CDR3 DNA follows: TGTGCCAGCAGCCACGGGGTTGGGGAAGCTTTCTTT. It yields the protein CASSHGVGEAFF.